This T cell receptor beta chain was identified during a study of OX40 agonist ivuxolimab in advanced cancers. Study-wide context: Six ivuxolimab dose levels, 0.01 to 10 mg/kg, were given intravenously every 2 weeks. Dose-escalation patients' cancers were hepatocellular carcinoma, melanoma, renal cell or head and neck cancer.

Trimming took off 3 bases at V and 7 bases at J, with 12 bases between the two ends. Germline-derived CDR1 and CDR2 are KGHSH and LQKENI. The CDR3 runs to 13 residues. Clones were read by immunoSEQ multiplex PCR, and TCRdb kept only the in-frame ones, dropping some. Among some 80,000 clones listed, over 75% were seen once. Note on this clone: The antigen is undetermined.

General study points: Clonal expansion by week 6 occurred in CD4+ and CD8+ blood T cells (at 0.1 to 3.0 mg/kg). More expanded clones were seen, on average, in CD8+ T cells than in CD4+.

This TCR was recovered from an adult with an advanced solid tumor such as melanoma, head and neck, liver or kidney cancer. The starting material was CD4+ or CD8+ T cells sorted from blood, obtained in a trial of the OX40 agonist ivuxolimab. This chain connects TRBV18 to TRBJ1-2; a possible D gene is TRBD1 (5 bases). The CDR3 is CASSPGVRGGYTF. In nucleotides, the CDR3 is TGTGCCAGCTCACCCGGAGTTAGGGGTGGCTACACCTTC.